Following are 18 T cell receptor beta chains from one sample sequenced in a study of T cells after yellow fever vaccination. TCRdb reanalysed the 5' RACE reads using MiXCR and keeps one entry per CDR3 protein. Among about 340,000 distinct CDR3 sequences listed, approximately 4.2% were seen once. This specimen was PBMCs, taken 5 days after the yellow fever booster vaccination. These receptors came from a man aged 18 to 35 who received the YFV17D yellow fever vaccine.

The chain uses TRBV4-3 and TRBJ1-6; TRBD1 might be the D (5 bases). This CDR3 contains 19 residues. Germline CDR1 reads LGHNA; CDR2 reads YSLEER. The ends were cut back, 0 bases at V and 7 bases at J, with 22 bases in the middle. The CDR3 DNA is TGCGCCAGCAGCCAAGATAGGGACCAGGCACGCCTAGGGAATTCACCCCTCCACTTT. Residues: CASSQDRDQARLGNSPLHF.

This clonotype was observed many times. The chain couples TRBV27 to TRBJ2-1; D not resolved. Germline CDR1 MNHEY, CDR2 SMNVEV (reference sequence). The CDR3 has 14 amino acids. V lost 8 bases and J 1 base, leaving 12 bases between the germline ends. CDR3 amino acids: CASVPGRSYNEQFF. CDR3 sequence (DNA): TGTGCCAGCGTACCCGGAAGGTCCTACAATGAGCAGTTCTTC.

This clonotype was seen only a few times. The CDR3 DNA reads as TGTGCCAGCAGAGACAGGGGCTACGAGCAGTACTTC. It specifies CASRDRGYEQYF. The chain carries TRBV6-5 and TRBJ2-7; 8 positions match TRBD1. CDR1 MNHEY and CDR2 SVGAGI come from the germline V gene. The CDR3 runs 12 residues. With V trimmed by 6 bases and J by 3 bases, 1 base remained unmatched.

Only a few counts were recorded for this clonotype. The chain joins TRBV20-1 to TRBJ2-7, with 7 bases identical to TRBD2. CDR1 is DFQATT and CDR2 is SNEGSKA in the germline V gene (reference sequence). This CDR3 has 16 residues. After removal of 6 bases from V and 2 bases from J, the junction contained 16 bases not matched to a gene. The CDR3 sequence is CSAHPFSGTVTYEQYF. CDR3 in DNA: TGCAGTGCCCACCCCTTCAGCGGGACGGTCACCTACGAGCAGTACTTC.

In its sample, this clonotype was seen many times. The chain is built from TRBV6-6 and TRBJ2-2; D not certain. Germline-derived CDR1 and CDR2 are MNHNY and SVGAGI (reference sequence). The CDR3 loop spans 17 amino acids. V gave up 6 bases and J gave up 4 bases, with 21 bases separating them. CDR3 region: CASSLALRHGSTGELFF. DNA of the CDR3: TGTGCCAGCAGCTTAGCCCTGCGGCACGGCAGCACCGGGGAGCTGTTTTTT.

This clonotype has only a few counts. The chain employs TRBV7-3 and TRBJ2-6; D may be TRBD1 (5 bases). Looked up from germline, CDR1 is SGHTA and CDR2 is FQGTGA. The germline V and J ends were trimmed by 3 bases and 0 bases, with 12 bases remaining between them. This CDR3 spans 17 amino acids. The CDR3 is CASSLGPSGSGANVLTF. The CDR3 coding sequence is TGTGCCAGCAGCTTGGGGCCCTCGGGCTCTGGGGCCAACGTCCTGACTTTC.

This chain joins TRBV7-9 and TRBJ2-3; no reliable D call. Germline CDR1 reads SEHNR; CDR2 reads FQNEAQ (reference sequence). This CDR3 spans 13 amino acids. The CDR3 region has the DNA TGTGCTCCTCACCACCCCCCCACAGATACGCAGTATTTT. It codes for CAPHHPPTDTQYF. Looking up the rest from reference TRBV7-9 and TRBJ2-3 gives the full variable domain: DTGVSQNPRHKITKRGQNVTFRCDPISEHNRLYWYRQTLGQGPEFLTYFQNEAQLEKSRLLSDRFSAERPKGSFSTLEIQRTEQGDSAMYLCAPHHPPTDTQYFGPGTRLTVL.

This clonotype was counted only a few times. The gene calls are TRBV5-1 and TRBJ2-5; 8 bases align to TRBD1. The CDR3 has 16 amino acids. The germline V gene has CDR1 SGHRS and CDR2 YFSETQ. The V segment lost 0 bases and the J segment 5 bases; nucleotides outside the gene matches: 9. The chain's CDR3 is CASSLEGQGAPETQYF. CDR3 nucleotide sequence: TGCGCCAGCAGCTTGGAGGGCCAGGGGGCGCCGGAGACCCAGTACTTC. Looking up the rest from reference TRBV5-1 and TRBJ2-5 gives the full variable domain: KAGVTQTPRYLIKTRGQQVTLSCSPISGHRSVSWYQQTPGQGLQFLFEYFSETQRNKGNFPGRFSGRQFSNSRSEMNVSTLELGDSALYLCASSLEGQGAPETQYFGPGTRLLVL.

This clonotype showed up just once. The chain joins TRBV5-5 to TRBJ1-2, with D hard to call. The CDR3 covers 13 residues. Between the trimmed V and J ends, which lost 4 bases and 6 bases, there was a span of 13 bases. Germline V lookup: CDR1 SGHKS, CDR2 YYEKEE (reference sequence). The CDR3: CASSEDGEDGYTF. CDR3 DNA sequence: TGTGCCAGCAGCGAGGACGGGGAGGATGGCTACACCTTC.

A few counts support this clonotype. CDR3: CASSYSQGRVEQFF. CDR3 nucleotides: TGCGCCAGCAGCTATTCCCAGGGGAGGGTTGAGCAGTTCTTC. This chain links TRBV5-1 with TRBJ2-1; maybe TRBD2 (7 bases). CDR1 and CDR2 (germline): SGHRS, YFSETQ. The length of the CDR3 is 14 residues. With 3 bases removed from V and 9 bases from J, the gap between germline ends came to 16 bases.

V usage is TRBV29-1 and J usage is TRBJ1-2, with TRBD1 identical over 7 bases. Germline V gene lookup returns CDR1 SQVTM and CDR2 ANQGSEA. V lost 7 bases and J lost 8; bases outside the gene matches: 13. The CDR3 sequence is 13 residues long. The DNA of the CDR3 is TGCAGCGCTGATGTGGAGGGGGCGTGGGGCTACACCTTC. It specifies CSADVEGAWGYTF.

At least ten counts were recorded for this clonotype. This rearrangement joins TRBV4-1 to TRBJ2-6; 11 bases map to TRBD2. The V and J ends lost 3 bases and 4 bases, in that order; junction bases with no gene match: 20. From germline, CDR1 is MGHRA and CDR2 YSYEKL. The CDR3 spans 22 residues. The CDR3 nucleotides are TGCGCCAGCAGCCACCGCAAAACTAGCGGGGGTCCACCGGCGCGGGGGGCCAACGTCCTGACTTTC. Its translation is CASSHRKTSGGPPARGANVLTF.

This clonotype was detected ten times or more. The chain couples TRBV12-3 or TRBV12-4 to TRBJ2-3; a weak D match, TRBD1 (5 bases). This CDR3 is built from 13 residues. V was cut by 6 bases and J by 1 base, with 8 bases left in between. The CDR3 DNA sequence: TGTGCCAGCAGCTTACAGGGCACAGATACGCAGTATTTT. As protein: CASSLQGTDTQYF.

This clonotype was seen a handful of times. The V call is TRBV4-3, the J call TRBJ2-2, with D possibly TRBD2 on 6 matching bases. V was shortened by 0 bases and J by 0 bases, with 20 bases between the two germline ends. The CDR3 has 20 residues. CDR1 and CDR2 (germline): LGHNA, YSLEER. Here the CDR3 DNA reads TGCGCCAGCAGCCAAGATTTGGTTGGGGGGAGCCCAACGAACACCGGGGAGCTGTTTTTT. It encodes CASSQDLVGGSPTNTGELFF.

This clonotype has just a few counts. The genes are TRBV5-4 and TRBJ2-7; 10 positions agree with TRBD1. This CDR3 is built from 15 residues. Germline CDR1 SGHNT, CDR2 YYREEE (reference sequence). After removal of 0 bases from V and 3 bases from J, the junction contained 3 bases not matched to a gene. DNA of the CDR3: TGTGCCAGCAGCTTGGGACAGGGGGCGCGCTACGAGCAGTACTTC. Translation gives CASSLGQGARYEQYF.

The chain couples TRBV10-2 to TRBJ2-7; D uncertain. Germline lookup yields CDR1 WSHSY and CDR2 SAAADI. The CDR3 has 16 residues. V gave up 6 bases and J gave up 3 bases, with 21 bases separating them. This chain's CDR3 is CASRVSKGNPNYEQYF. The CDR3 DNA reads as TGCGCCAGCAGGGTATCGAAGGGCAACCCAAACTACGAGCAGTACTTC.

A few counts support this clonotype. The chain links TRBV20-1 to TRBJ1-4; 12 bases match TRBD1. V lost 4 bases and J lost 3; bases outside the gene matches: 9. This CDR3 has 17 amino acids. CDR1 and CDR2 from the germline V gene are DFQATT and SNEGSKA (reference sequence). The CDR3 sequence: CSATHGTGGASNEKLFF. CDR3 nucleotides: TGCAGTGCTACCCACGGGACAGGGGGCGCCTCTAATGAAAAACTGTTTTTT.

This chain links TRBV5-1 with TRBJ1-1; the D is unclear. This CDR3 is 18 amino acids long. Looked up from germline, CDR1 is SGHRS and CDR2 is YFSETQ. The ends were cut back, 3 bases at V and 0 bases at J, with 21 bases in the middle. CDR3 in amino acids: CASSSPNQKDPMNTEAFF. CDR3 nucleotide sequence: TGCGCCAGCAGCTCGCCCAACCAAAAGGACCCAATGAACACTGAAGCTTTCTTT.